This T cell receptor beta chain originates from a study of T cells in Graves' hyperthyroidism and ophthalmopathy. Findings of the study overall: Most thyroid clonotypes expanded above 0.001 were also detected in blood.

V lost 6 bases, J lost 7 bases, and 8 bases stayed unmatched. The CDR3 runs 14 residues. In germline, CDR1 is MGHDK, CDR2 SYGVNS. There were TCR beta CDR3 regions amplified from RNA transcripts. The primer set for the first-round RT-PCR of the TCR CDR3 was HTBI. In TCRdb, the multiplex PCR reads were re-called with MiXCR into one record per CDR3 protein. The table records 500,000 or so distinct CDR3 sequences, about 15% of them present only once. The table lists this clonotype with a few counts. Its antigen is still unknown. The specimen sequenced was blood. The gene calls are TRBV25-1 and TRBJ1-2; 10 bases line up with TRBD1. This TCR derives from a woman aged 30 to 39 with Graves' ophthalmopathy. The CDR3 here is CASRETGGAGGYTF. The CDR3 coding sequence is TGTGCCAGCAGGGAGACAGGGGGCGCTGGTGGCTACACCTTC.